This TCR beta chain was sequenced in a study of cytomegalovirus exposure and HLA in healthy donors (dated by TCRdb to about 2017). A note on the overall study: An earlier analysis of fewer than 750 of the donors reported about 260 Gb of sequence data and 90 million to 120 million unique TCR beta sequences obtained from around 180 million T cells. Roughly 300 gigabases of sequencing data and roughly 81 million unique TCR sequences made up an early release that covered 500 to 700 HLA-typed donors. Of the 350 to 450 genotyped donors, roughly 76% were placed in the genetic ancestry cluster associated with self-reported Caucasian donors. The study was designed to test whether signatures of past pathogen exposure could be identified by cataloging public T cell receptors. The study profiled the T cell repertoires of some 610 subjects by immunosequencing and related them to cytomegalovirus serostatus. In addition to the first cohort of 650 to 800 subjects, a separate validation cohort of under 150 different subjects was used. To predict cytomegalovirus infection status, the study combined high-throughput TCR immunosequencing, statistical association of individual TCRs with disease status, and machine learning. A later analysis re-examined previously published TCR beta repertoires from several hundred donors and added high-resolution HLA genotyping to investigate patterns of TCR occurrence. The later analysis used no new phenotypic data to find candidate immune exposures, relying instead on TCR beta sequences and their occurrence across donors. In an earlier analysis of 550 to 700 of the donors, high-throughput TCR beta sequencing was used to judge whether each TCR beta V gene segment behaved as functional or pseudogenic. Donor age, sex, ethnicity and CMV serostatus were compiled alongside the repertoire data. A later genetic analysis took genome-wide SNP genotypes for about 55% of the 666 donors and used that subset as a discovery cohort. Every discovery cohort repertoire had been produced on one sequencing platform. Class I and class II HLA loci were covered by the typing at four-digit resolution. Typing coverage differed by locus: A, B, C, DRB1 and DQB1 were typed in about 629-640 donors, DQA1 in 500 to 550, DPA1 in around 600, and DPB1 in just under 490. Because of strong linkage in the cohort, roughly five DR-DQ haplotypes were treated as single units for association and clustering. On average, over 200,000 unique TCR beta nucleotide sequences were sequenced per donor among a few hundred genotyped donors of the cohort, with about 17% of those sequences being non-productive.

The cohort was made up of about 670 healthy bone marrow donors. Cohort members were all nominally healthy when sampled, although unrecorded immune exposures were likely present. Of the approximately 670 cohort members, 289 had a positive CMV serostatus and about 400 had a negative one, while no CMV serostatus was recorded for the donor. Every donor gave a peripheral blood sample, and the peripheral blood mononuclear cells from that sample were used for TCR beta sequencing. The Qiagen DNeasy Blood Extraction Kit was used to extract genomic DNA from the blood cell samples. The library was obtained by the immunoSEQ multiplex PCR assay. The multiplex PCR relied on a mix of 60 forward primers for TCR Vbeta segments and 13 reverse primers for TCR Jbeta segments. The CDR3 region of rearranged TCR beta genes was amplified from genomic DNA by a multiplex PCR assay. Amplified TCR beta libraries were sequenced as 87-base-pair reads on the Illumina HiSeq System. As for the authors' bioinformatics: In a later analysis, some 80 million unique TCR beta chains were counted across the roughly 700 repertoires, and roughly 11 million of these chains were shared by at least two donors. A nearest-neighbor algorithm error-corrected the raw reads and collapsed the reads into unique sequences, merging closely related sequences to remove PCR and sequencing errors. Alignment of CDR3 sequences to IMGT reference sequences was used to assign V, D and J gene segments. Each retained sequence needed at least a six-nucleotide match to both a V gene segment and a J gene segment. A rearrangement was called productive if the CDR3 had no stop codons and remained in frame with V and J, and every other rearrangement was called non-productive. Following IMGT convention, CDR3 was defined as the stretch from the second conserved V-encoded cysteine up to the conserved J-encoded phenylalanine. The earlier analysis of 550 to 650 of the donors excluded any sequence lacking an unambiguous match to a single V gene segment. In an earlier analysis of approximately 610 of the donors, V segments were called functional above 56.7% productive rearrangements and were called segregating when the between-donor standard deviation exceeded 5%. To diagnose cytomegalovirus status from the catalog of TCR beta chain sequences, a statistical classification framework was built. In a later analysis, TCR nucleotide sequences were compared against IMGT/GENE-DB human TR gene sequences so that V and J genes could be assigned. A later analysis assigned CDR3 sequences and most-parsimonious VDJ recombination scenarios with the TCRdist pipeline. In a later analysis, each TCR beta chain was defined by its CDR3 amino acid sequence together with its V-gene family, and reads without a unique V-gene family were excluded. As a way to deal with suspected cross-contamination and a sequencing artifact, a later analysis dropped roughly 620 nucleotide sequences that were highly shared and had low generation probability. For each public chain, a later analysis derived a clonal expansion index from normalized ranks of inferred template counts within each repertoire. A later analysis computed generation probabilities with a VDJ recombination model fitted to out-of-frame rearrangements, and checked the results against IGoR. A later analysis scored TCR-TCR, TCR-HLA and TCR-CMV co-occurrence with hypergeometric tests, applying a repertoire-size bias correction to TCR pairs. A later analysis estimated false discovery rates by permuting HLA or CMV assignments 20 times. In a later analysis, co-occurring TCRs were grouped using DBSCAN, and TCRdist sequence similarity was added for clustering within HLA-allele-positive subsets. Repertoires with fewer than 30,000 or more than 120,000 public chains, plus five repertoires with anomalous nucleotide sharing, were excluded from co-occurrence clustering. TCRdb carries this immuneACCESS record with in-frame sequences only. Its versions omit some clonotypes, under half of them owing to an unresolved V gene in the studies checked, with the rest unexplained. For V, J and clone size, that table is used; D and trimming come from the DNA. For this sample there are fewer than 70,000 clones; around 83% appear just once. Roughly 1.5% of the sample belongs to the ten largest clones.

Points on this clone: Its antigen has not been determined. No much larger clone exists at a distance of one base, and base qualities are not known.

Counted from cysteine to phenylalanine, this CDR3 has 15 amino acids. Only the CDR3 part of the read is kept: 45 bases, read in frame from the first base. Based on the germline V gene, the CDR1 and CDR2 sequences are SGHTA and FQGNSA. Germline trimming: 9 bases from V, 6 bases from J; junction bases outside gene matches: 6. General conclusions and limits of the study: An earlier analysis of approximately 530 of the donors showed that most TCR beta V segments appeared in productive rearrangements either about 87% or about 30% of the time, which broadly matched IMGT annotations. In this cohort, only TCR beta chains were sequenced, and detectable features were limited by the absence of alpha or paired-chain data. In a later analysis, several top co-occurrence clusters were reported to appear linked to parvovirus B19, influenza, CMV and Epstein-Barr virus. A further reported finding was that TCR beta sequences accurately predicted the HLA-A and HLA-B alleles for most subjects in the first cohort. An association between a missense DCLRE1C variant and V-gene and J-gene trimming of TCR beta chains was found in a later genetic analysis and replicated in an independent cohort. When HLA alleles, especially DR and DQ, strongly co-occurred, TCR associations were difficult to assign to individual alleles. In the study, approximately 150 TCR beta chains were listed as associated with cytomegalovirus. In both the original and validation cohorts, the classifier was reported to diagnose cytomegalovirus status with high specificity and sensitivity. Presence/absence analyses assumed roughly uniform sequencing depth across donors, an assumption that may not hold. For the cohort, immune exposure information was limited to CMV serostatus. Linkage disequilibrium might explain the correlated functional status among segregating V segments, but an unknown experimental factor could not be excluded. A later analysis found that HLA-associated TCR beta chains were more clonally expanded and had lower generation probabilities than equally common non-associated chains. Compared with the 666-donor mean, donors in an Asian-associated ancestry cluster had fewer N-insertions in productive TCRs, according to a later genetic analysis. Because some donors lacked HLA typing at each locus, the association tests relied only on the typed subset. Because counts were too low, roughly 16 rarely observed V segments, including chromosome 9 orphons, were excluded from the earlier analysis of 500 to 700 of the donors. Some IMGT-functional V segments, including TRBV6-2 and TRBV6-3, could not be distinguished by the 87-base-pair reads and were therefore excluded. A cluster of highly shared sequence variants was judged likely to be a technical artifact of the sequencing pipeline. It was suggested by the authors that the approach could potentially be generalized to other disease states and immunological phenotypes. In a later analysis, TCR association rates were found to vary across HLA loci, with the most associated TCRs seen for DRB1 alleles and the fewest for HLA-C alleles. A later analysis associated 15,000 to 20,000 TCR beta sequences with specific HLA alleles at a false discovery rate of 0.05. Across donors, most TCR sequences were observed very rarely, whereas some public TCRs were present in many individuals. In vitro tests confirmed that a few of the cytomegalovirus-associated TCR beta chains recognize cytomegalovirus antigens. According to a later analysis, most CMV-associated TCR beta chains appeared to be HLA-restricted, and the HLA associations seemed to be driven largely by CMV exposure.

The receptor's source is a human donor in good health. The rearrangement combines TRBV7-2 with TRBJ2-3, with 16 bases in between that match TRBD2. The material sequenced was PBMCs. CDR3 protein: CASTGTSGGADTQYF. The nucleotides are TGTGCCAGTACCGGGACTAGCGGGGGGGCCGATACGCAGTATTTT.